The 26 T cell receptor beta chains reported below all come from one sample, sequenced in a study of CD8 T cells in ankylosing spondylitis. TCRdb re-called the 5' RACE reads through MiXCR, storing one row per CDR3 protein. The top ten clones hold 6% to 9.5% of a sample with roughly 130,000 distinct CDR3 sequences, 7% to 10% of them seen once. Sequences were obtained from synovial fluid, either unsorted or a sorted T cell fraction (not recorded which). These TCRs come from a male donor with ankylosing spondylitis.

Many counts were recorded for this clonotype. As DNA, the CDR3 is TGTGCCAGCAAAGCGGGGGGTTTGTCCTACAATGAGCAGTTCTTC. Translated: CASKAGGLSYNEQFF. This chain links TRBV12-3 or TRBV12-4 with TRBJ2-1; 9 nucleotides match TRBD2. The J segment lost 1 base and the V segment lost 7 bases, leaving 5 bases of the junction unmatched. The CDR3 sequence is 15 residues long.

In this sample, this clonotype turned up many times. The chain joins TRBV6-2 or TRBV6-3 to TRBJ1-5; D not resolved. Germline V CDR1 and CDR2: MNHEY, SVGEGT. The ends were cut back, 5 bases at V and 1 base at J, with 6 bases in the middle. The CDR3 is made up of 13 amino acids. CDR3 sequence reads: CASSQWSNQPQHF. The CDR3 bases are TGTGCCAGCAGTCAGTGGAGCAATCAGCCCCAGCATTTT.

This clonotype was counted between two and nine times. The chain is built from TRBV2 and TRBJ1-2; D perhaps matches TRBD1 (5 bases). Per the germline V gene, CDR1 is SNHLY and CDR2 is FYNNEI. CDR3 length: 13 residues. Trimming took off 4 bases at V and 8 bases at J, with 14 bases between the two ends. DNA of the CDR3: TGTGCCAGCAGTGTATATGATAAGGGGGGCTACACCTTC. Amino acid sequence: CASSVYDKGGYTF.

The table lists this clonotype with a few counts. The chain couples TRBV6-2 or TRBV6-3 to TRBJ2-1; either TRBD1 or TRBD2 may fit D (5 bases each). CDR1 and CDR2 (germline): MNHEY, SVGEGT. The CDR3 sequence is 14 residues long. V dropped 2 bases and J dropped 9 bases, with 14 bases sitting between them. CDR3: CASSYQGEAREQFF. The CDR3 region has the DNA TGTGCCAGCAGTTACCAGGGAGAGGCTCGTGAGCAGTTCTTC.

This clonotype appeared many times. This chain links TRBV21-1 with TRBJ2-2; the table assigns TRBD1, which was not confirmed against the DNA. TRBV21-1 is noted as a pseudogene. This CDR3 has 16 residues. The CDR3 DNA sequence: TGTGCCAGTCCCGTCCGAATACGCGCGAACACCGGGGAGCTGTTTTTT. It encodes CASPVRIRANTGELFF.

V gene TRBV6-2 or TRBV6-3 combines with J gene TRBJ2-7, with D perhaps TRBD1 (5 bases). There are 17 residues in the CDR3. Trimming pared 3 bases from V and 2 bases from J, leaving 20 bases between. In germline, CDR1 is MNHEY, CDR2 SVGEGT. CDR3 coding DNA: TGTGCCAGCAGTTATACCCCCTACCTAAGGGGAACCTACGAGCAGTACTTC. Its protein is CASSYTPYLRGTYEQYF.

This clonotype was seen a few times. The chain recombines TRBV12-3 or TRBV12-4 with TRBJ2-2; 11 bases line up with TRBD1. The J segment lost 4 bases and the V segment lost 6 bases, leaving 7 bases of the junction unmatched. This CDR3 has 16 residues. The CDR3 here is CASSPGQGVGTGELFF. The CDR3 DNA reads as TGTGCCAGCAGCCCGGGACAGGGGGTAGGCACCGGGGAGCTGTTTTTT.

This clonotype was counted between two and nine times. The J gene is TRBJ1-5, the V gene TRBV28; the D is unclear. Trimming removed 5 bases from V and 7 bases from J, with 9 bases in between. Germline CDR1 is MDHEN and CDR2 is SYDVKM. CDR3 length: 12 amino acids. CDR3 sequence (DNA): TGTGCCAGCAGTCCTTATGGCCAGCCCCAGCATTTT. Residues: CASSPYGQPQHF.

The rearrangement joins TRBV5-1 to TRBJ1-2; TRBD1 matches at 8 bases. Germline V gene data show CDR1 as SGHRS and CDR2 as YFSETQ. V dropped 4 bases and J dropped 8; count of bases not matched to a gene: 7. This CDR3 region has 13 residues. The CDR3: CASSPGQGKGYTF. DNA of the CDR3: TGCGCCAGCAGCCCCGGACAGGGTAAAGGCTACACCTTC.

This chain joins TRBV5-1 and TRBJ1-1, with D uncertain. This CDR3 has 13 residues. V lost 2 bases and J 5 bases, leaving 10 bases between the germline ends. Germline V gene lookup returns CDR1 SGHRS and CDR2 YFSETQ. DNA of the CDR3: TGCGCCAGCAGCTTCACTCAAGGGACTGAAGCTTTCTTT. It specifies CASSFTQGTEAFF.

This clonotype was seen many times. The V and J genes are TRBV7-2 and TRBJ1-1; maybe TRBD1 (5 bases). Between the trimmed V and J ends, which lost 5 bases and 5 bases, there was a span of 18 bases. The CDR3 covers 15 residues. Per germline, CDR1 SGHTA and CDR2 FQGNSA. The CDR3 coding sequence is TGTGCCAGCAGCCCTCAGGGTATGGGATGGACTGAAGCTTTCTTT. Protein sequence: CASSPQGMGWTEAFF.

This clonotype was found many times. V usage is TRBV15 and J usage is TRBJ2-3; D remains unclear. V lost 0 bases, J lost 0 bases, and 13 bases lay in between. CDR3 length: 17 amino acids. Germline V lookup: CDR1 LNHNV, CDR2 YYDKDF (reference sequence). In DNA, the CDR3 is TGTGCCACCAGCAGAGATAGGGCACCGAGGAGCACAGATACGCAGTATTTT. Translation: CATSRDRAPRSTDTQYF.

This clonotype was picked up a small number of times. The chain carries TRBV7-2 and TRBJ1-4; TRBD1 agrees at 7 bases. Unmatched junction bases numbered 6, after V lost 5 bases and J lost 6 bases. Germline assignment: CDR1 SGHTA and CDR2 FQGNSA. The CDR3 extends over 14 amino acids. CDR3 residues: CASSPGTADEKLFF. The CDR3 nucleotides read TGTGCCAGCAGCCCCGGGACAGCGGATGAAAAACTGTTTTTT.

V usage is TRBV2 and J usage is TRBJ2-1; 15 bases align to TRBD2. The germline V gene has CDR1 SNHLY and CDR2 FYNNEI. The CDR3 is 17 amino acids. The V and J ends lost 8 bases and 0 bases, in that order; junction bases with no gene match: 5. Written as DNA, the CDR3 is TGTGCCAGCGGGACTAGCGGGGGGCCGATCTCCTACAATGAGCAGTTCTTC. Translated, it gives CASGTSGGPISYNEQFF.

A few counts support this clonotype. The rearrangement uses TRBV5-4 and TRBJ1-1; TRBD1 matches 9 bases. The CDR3 is made up of 14 amino acids. Trimming removed 7 bases from V and 4 bases from J; junction bases left unmatched: 8. CDR1 is SGHNT and CDR2 is YYREEE in the germline V gene (reference sequence). CDR3 DNA: TGTGCCAGCGGCCGGACAGGGGAAGGCACTGAAGCTTTCTTT. This codes for CASGRTGEGTEAFF.

This clonotype was seen at least ten times. The chain uses TRBV7-2 and TRBJ2-1; D not resolved. V was shortened by 4 bases and J by 0 bases, with 10 bases between the two germline ends. This CDR3 is 15 amino acids long. CDR1 and CDR2 (germline): SGHTA, FQGNSA. The CDR3 here is CASSSWASSYNEQFF. DNA for the CDR3: TGTGCCAGCAGCTCCTGGGCCAGCTCCTACAATGAGCAGTTCTTC.

This clonotype was picked up a small number of times. The CDR3 region has the DNA TGCGCCAGCAGCACCGATACAGTAGCCAAAAACATTCAGTACTTC. This gives the protein CASSTDTVAKNIQYF. The chain joins TRBV5-1 to TRBJ2-4; D is unclear. Germline assignment: CDR1 SGHRS and CDR2 YFSETQ. V was trimmed by 4 bases and J by 0 bases, leaving 11 bases between them. This CDR3 contains 15 residues.

J is TRBJ1-1 and V is TRBV20-1; D gene ambiguous. The CDR3 length is 13 residues. The germline CDR1 and CDR2 sequences are DFQATT and SNEGSKA (reference sequence). V was pared by 0 bases and J by 8 bases, with 13 bases between. The CDR3 is CSARDRVLGEAFF. The CDR3 DNA is TGCAGTGCTAGAGATCGGGTATTGGGGGAAGCTTTCTTT.

Ten or more counts support this clonotype. The chain uses TRBV6-2 or TRBV6-3 and TRBJ1-5; weak D call: TRBD1 (5 bases). V lost 5 bases to trimming and J lost 0 bases, with 17 bases between them. The CDR3 covers 17 residues. Per the germline V gene, CDR1 is MNHEY and CDR2 is SVGEGT. The CDR3 bases are TGTGCCAGCAGTGTCGGACATCCTGCAGGTAGCAATCAGCCCCAGCATTTT. It specifies CASSVGHPAGSNQPQHF.

This clonotype came up a few times. This chain uses TRBV6-4 with TRBJ2-1; 8 bases line up with TRBD1. After removal of 2 bases from V and 9 bases from J, the junction contained 15 bases not matched to a gene. Germline V CDR1 and CDR2: MRHNA, SNTAGT. The CDR3 consists of 17 residues. CDR3 region: CASSDHGRSQGESEQFF. The CDR3 region has the DNA TGTGCCAGCAGTGACCACGGACGGTCACAGGGGGAGAGTGAGCAGTTCTTC.

This clonotype was recorded many times. The gene calls are TRBV18 and TRBJ2-3; TRBD1 might be the D (6 bases). V was shortened by 0 bases and J by 5 bases, with 18 bases between the two germline ends. CDR3 size: 17 residues. CDR1 and CDR2 (germline): KGHSH, LQKENI. CDR3: CASSPPNLEQGEDTQYF. The DNA of the CDR3 is TGTGCCAGCTCACCACCGAATTTGGAACAGGGAGAAGATACGCAGTATTTT.

This clonotype came up a few times. The chain combines TRBV27 with TRBJ1-6; TRBD1 is a possible D gene (6 bases). The CDR3 contains 15 residues. Germline V CDR1 and CDR2: MNHEY, SMNVEV (reference sequence). V lost 5 bases and J lost 3, with 11 bases in between. The CDR3 loop reads CASSRQEYYNSPLHF. The CDR3 bases are TGTGCCAGCAGTCGACAGGAATACTATAATTCACCCCTCCACTTT.

The chain has TRBV9 and TRBJ1-6; D is unresolved. This CDR3 has 14 amino acids. V shed 4 bases and J shed 2 bases, with 7 bases lying between them. Germline loops: CDR1 SGDLS, CDR2 YYNGEE. CDR3 in amino acids: CASSPRPYNSPLHF. CDR3 DNA sequence: TGTGCCAGCAGCCCAAGGCCCTATAATTCACCCCTCCACTTT.

This clonotype was counted ten times or more. V and J are TRBV7-2 and TRBJ2-7; 8 bases line up with TRBD1. Germline V lookup: CDR1 SGHTA, CDR2 FQGNSA. Trimming took 3 bases from V and 3 from J; bases not matched to a gene: 1. The CDR3 extends over 13 amino acids. Here the CDR3 reads CASSFDRGYEQYF. The CDR3 DNA sequence: TGTGCCAGCAGCTTCGACAGGGGCTACGAGCAGTACTTC.

This clonotype appeared a few times. The chain has TRBV5-1 and TRBJ2-7; D unclear. From germline, CDR1 is SGHRS and CDR2 YFSETQ. This CDR3 comprises 13 residues. V lost 2 bases, J lost 7 bases, and 13 bases lay in between. CDR3 sequence (DNA): TGCGCCAGCAGCTTCGATCCAGACTCAGAGCAGTACTTC. Its protein is CASSFDPDSEQYF. The entire variable domain, with the rest obtained from reference TRBV5-1 and TRBJ2-7, is as follows: KAGVTQTPRYLIKTRGQQVTLSCSPISGHRSVSWYQQTPGQGLQFLFEYFSETQRNKGNFPGRFSGRQFSNSRSEMNVSTLELGDSALYLCASSFDPDSEQYFGPGTRLTVT.

This clonotype has at least ten counts. J is TRBJ1-6 and V is TRBV4-2; D is possibly TRBD1 (5 bases). The CDR3 covers 14 residues. V was shortened by 0 bases and J by 13 bases, with 13 bases between the two germline ends. Germline V gene data show CDR1 as LGHNA and CDR2 as YNFKEQ. The CDR3 sequence: CASSQEVKGIPLHF. The CDR3 DNA sequence: TGTGCCAGCAGCCAAGAGGTAAAGGGGATCCCCCTCCACTTT.